A single sample is the source of the 23 T cell receptor beta chains below, sequenced in a study of T cell changes during pregnancy in multiple sclerosis. Profiling relied on immunoSEQ multiplex PCR, and the TCRdb table lists in-frame clones only, not all of them. Of 30,000 to 45,000 clones in the sample, 93% were seen once. Material: CD4+ T cells from peripheral blood mononuclear cells, obtained in the first trimester of pregnancy. The receptors come from a female donor with multiple sclerosis, enrolled in a pregnancy study.

The chain employs TRBV7-8 and TRBJ1-2, with D possibly being TRBD1 (6 bases). The germline V gene encodes CDR1 SGHVS and CDR2 FQNEAQ. V lost 3 bases and J lost 2, with 7 bases in between. CDR3 size: 13 residues. CDR3 region: CASSFTGNYGYTF. CDR3 in DNA: TGTGCCAGCAGCTTTACAGGGAACTATGGCTACACCTTC.

The chain combines TRBV5-1 with TRBJ1-1; D is unclear. Trimming stripped 4 bases from V and 1 base from J, with 11 bases between. Germline CDR1 SGHRS, CDR2 YFSETQ. The CDR3 length is 14 residues. The CDR3 region has the DNA TGCGCCAGCAGCCCCGGAGTTAGGAACACTGAAGCTTTCTTT. It specifies CASSPGVRNTEAFF.

This rearrangement joins TRBV9 to TRBJ2-5; 7 bases agree with TRBD2. Germline V gene sequence: CDR1 SGDLS, CDR2 YYNGEE. This CDR3 has 13 residues. With V trimmed by 3 bases and J by 4 bases, 3 bases remained unmatched. CDR3 in amino acids: CASSGTGGETQYF. CDR3 sequence (DNA): TGTGCCAGCAGCGGGACGGGAGGAGAGACCCAGTACTTC.

Only one count was recorded for this clone. The chain links TRBV7-2 to TRBJ2-5, with 7 bases identical to TRBD2. Germline lookup yields CDR1 SGHTA and CDR2 FQGNSA. The CDR3 extends over 14 amino acids. The J segment lost 4 bases and the V segment lost 5 bases, leaving 7 bases of the junction unmatched. CDR3: CASSKSGVRETQYF. In DNA form, the CDR3 reads TGTGCCAGCAGCAAAAGCGGGGTCCGAGAGACCCAGTACTTC. The full variable domain, its missing parts supplied by reference TRBV7-2 and TRBJ2-5, is GAGVSQSPSNKVTEKGKDVELRCDPISGHTALYWYRQSLGQGLEFLIYFQGNSAPDKSGLPSDRFSAERTGGSVSTLTIQRTQQEDSAVYLCASSKSGVRETQYFGPGTRLLVL.

This clone was seen a single time. This CDR3 reads CAISGSLLGRGAGETQYF. The CDR3 DNA is TGTGCCATCAGTGGATCGCTTCTCGGACGGGGGGCAGGGGAGACCCAGTACTTC. The chain links TRBV10-3 to TRBJ2-5, with a tentative D call TRBD2 (7 bases). CDR1 is ENHRY and CDR2 is SYGVKD in the germline V gene. The CDR3 consists of 18 residues. Trimming took off 4 bases at V and 5 bases at J, with 26 bases between the two ends.

The rearrangement uses TRBV19 and TRBJ1-4, with a possible D match to TRBD1 (5 bases). The CDR3 contains 15 residues. Trimming took off 0 bases at V and 8 bases at J, with 13 bases between the two ends. Germline CDR1 and CDR2: LNHDA and SQIVND (reference sequence). DNA for the CDR3: TGTGCCAGTAGTATAGAAACAGGCCGTAGGGAAAAACTGTTTTTT. Its protein is CASSIETGRREKLFF. The entire variable domain, with the rest obtained from reference TRBV19 and TRBJ1-4, is as follows: DGGITQSPKYLFRKEGQNVTLSCEQNLNHDAMYWYRQDPGQGLRLIYYSQIVNDFQKGDIAEGYSVSREKKESFPLTVTSAQKNPTAFYLCASSIETGRREKLFFGSGTQLSVL.

This chain uses TRBV6-6 with TRBJ1-4; the D gene is possibly TRBD1 (5 bases). Germline values: CDR1 MNHNY, CDR2 SVGAGI (reference sequence). Trimming took 5 bases from V and 14 from J, leaving 21 bases between them. The CDR3 extends over 14 amino acids. CDR3 loop: CASSQSRTSIGLFF. The CDR3 DNA reads as TGTGCCAGCAGTCAATCCAGGACATCCATAGGGCTGTTTTTT.

Here the CDR3 DNA reads TGTGCCAGCAGCTTCGGACTAGCGGGGGGGCGGGGAACTCGCACAGATACGCAGTATTTT. Protein: CASSFGLAGGRGTRTDTQYF. This chain links TRBV7-3 with TRBJ2-3, with 15 positions matching TRBD2. Germline trimming cut 3 bases from V and 1 base from J; bases unmatched to any gene: 11. This CDR3 is built from 20 residues. CDR1 is SGHTA, CDR2 FQGTGA, per germline.

CDR3 in DNA: TGTGCCAGTACCATCCGACAGGGCCTCTATGGCTACACCTTC. Translation gives CASTIRQGLYGYTF. The rearrangement joins TRBV19 to TRBJ1-2; 7 bases map to TRBD1. This CDR3 is 14 amino acids long. Germline V CDR1 and CDR2: LNHDA, SQIVND (reference sequence). The V gene end was trimmed by 7 bases and the J gene end by 4 bases; junction bases not matched to a gene: 9. Complete variable domain (other parts from reference TRBV19 and TRBJ1-2): DGGITQSPKYLFRKEGQNVTLSCEQNLNHDAMYWYRQDPGQGLRLIYYSQIVNDFQKGDIAEGYSVSREKKESFPLTVTSAQKNPTAFYLCASTIRQGLYGYTFGSGTRLTVV.

Points on this clone: Other nucleotide sequences in the sample specify the same CDR3. This chain connects TRBV2 to TRBJ1-1; 8 bases align to TRBD1. This CDR3 contains 13 residues. J gave up 4 bases and V 4 bases, and 2 bases lay outside the gene matches. From germline, CDR1 is SNHLY and CDR2 FYNNEI. Here the CDR3 reads CASSGQGSTEAFF. The CDR3 DNA is TGTGCCAGCAGTGGACAGGGGAGCACTGAAGCTTTCTTT.

The chain employs TRBV15 and TRBJ2-1; D perhaps matches TRBD2 (5 bases). CDR3 length: 15 residues. Germline V gene sequence: CDR1 LNHNV, CDR2 YYDKDF (reference sequence). Trimming pared 4 bases from V and 3 bases from J, leaving 13 bases between. CDR3 DNA: TGTGCCACCAGCAAGTTAGCGATTAACTACAATGAGCAGTTCTTC. It translates to CATSKLAINYNEQFF.

V is TRBV6-5 and J is TRBJ2-3; TRBD1 agrees at 7 bases. This CDR3 region has 14 residues. Germline CDR1 reads MNHEY; CDR2 reads SVGAGI. Trimming removed 6 bases from V and 3 bases from J; junction bases left unmatched: 6. The chain's CDR3 is CASRPGQSTDTQYF. The CDR3, as DNA: TGTGCCAGCAGACCGGGACAGTCGACAGATACGCAGTATTTT.

This rearrangement joins TRBV4-2 to TRBJ2-1; 8 positions agree with TRBD2. With V trimmed by 4 bases and J by 2 bases, 13 bases remained unmatched. Germline CDR1 and CDR2: LGHNA and YNFKEQ. The CDR3 loop spans 18 amino acids. The CDR3 protein is CASSPSTSGRVTYNEQFF. Written as DNA, the CDR3 is TGTGCCAGCAGCCCTAGCACCAGCGGGAGAGTTACCTACAATGAGCAGTTCTTC.

The genes are TRBV9 and TRBJ2-5; a weak D match, TRBD1 (6 bases). The ends were cut back, 0 bases at V and 4 bases at J, with 13 bases in the middle. The CDR3 is made up of 15 amino acids. From germline, CDR1 is SGDLS and CDR2 YYNGEE. CDR3 sequence reads: CASSVETGTIETQYF. CDR3 sequence (DNA): TGTGCCAGCAGCGTAGAGACCGGGACAATAGAGACCCAGTACTTC.

This clone appeared a single time. This chain joins TRBV7-3 and TRBJ1-1, with 9 bases lining up with TRBD1. The V and J ends lost 5 bases and 6 bases, in that order; junction bases with no gene match: 10. CDR1 is SGHTA, CDR2 FQGTGA, per germline. This CDR3 contains 15 residues. The CDR3 loop is CASSRVSGTGSEAFF. CDR3 nucleotides: TGTGCCAGCAGCCGGGTATCCGGGACAGGGTCTGAAGCTTTCTTT.

The V and J genes are TRBV30 and TRBJ2-2; 14 nucleotides line up with TRBD2. CDR3 length: 16 residues. Germline V gene lookup returns CDR1 GTSNPN and CDR2 SVGIG (reference sequence). V dropped 2 bases and J dropped 7; count of bases not matched to a gene: 6. The CDR3: CAWSRGLAGVGGELFF. In DNA, the CDR3 is TGTGCCTGGAGTAGGGGACTAGCGGGAGTCGGCGGGGAGCTGTTTTTT.

The chain combines TRBV6-5 with TRBJ1-2, with 9 bases that match TRBD1. CDR1 is MNHEY and CDR2 is SVGAGI in the germline V gene. The CDR3 length is 13 residues. With 6 bases clipped from V and 7 bases from J, the junction kept 6 bases outside the gene matches. Here the CDR3 reads CASSLQGARGYTF. The CDR3, as DNA: TGTGCCAGCAGCCTACAGGGGGCGCGTGGCTACACCTTC.

This rearrangement joins TRBV21-1 to TRBJ1-2; TRBD1 reflects the table's D call only, with no check against the DNA. TRBV21-1 is listed as a pseudogene. The CDR3 runs 17 residues. The CDR3 sequence is CASSKWRTGRFGYGYTF. The CDR3 DNA reads TGTGCCAGCAGCAAATGGAGGACAGGGAGGTTTGGGTATGGCTACACCTTC.

The chain recombines TRBV11-2 with TRBJ2-1; the D gene is possibly TRBD2 (6 bases). Germline CDR1 and CDR2: SGHAT and FQNNGV. The germline V and J ends were trimmed by 5 bases and 5 bases, with 19 bases remaining between them. The CDR3 runs 16 residues. CDR3 sequence reads: CASSPWGRSGNNEQFF. CDR3 nucleotide sequence: TGTGCCAGCAGCCCTTGGGGGAGGTCCGGGAACAATGAGCAGTTCTTC. Complete variable domain (other parts from reference TRBV11-2 and TRBJ2-1): EAGVAQSPRYKIIEKRQSVAFWCNPISGHATLYWYQQILGQGPKLLIQFQNNGVVDDSQLPKDRFSAERLKGVDSTLKIQPAKLEDSAVYLCASSPWGRSGNNEQFFGPGTRLTVL.

The rearrangement uses TRBV30 and TRBJ2-7, with D tentatively TRBD2 (6 bases). The CDR3 loop spans 13 amino acids. The germline V gene encodes CDR1 GTSNPN and CDR2 SVGIG (reference sequence). V lost 5 bases and J lost 7, with 18 bases in between. The CDR3 here is CAWGSSPGGEQYF. CDR3 nucleotide sequence: TGTGCCTGGGGTTCTAGCCCCGGGGGTGAGCAGTACTTC.

The rearrangement joins TRBV4-3 to TRBJ2-5; 8 bases align to TRBD1. This CDR3 comprises 15 residues. V was clipped by 3 bases and J by 4 bases; unmatched bases: 7. Germline V CDR1 and CDR2: LGHNA, YSLEER. The CDR3 nucleotides are TGCGCCAGCAGCCAGTGGACAGGGAGTCCAGAGACCCAGTACTTC. Its protein is CASSQWTGSPETQYF.

The J gene is TRBJ2-6, the V gene TRBV2, with TRBD1 as a possible D gene (6 bases). V lost 4 bases to trimming and J lost 2 bases, with 21 bases between them. The V gene's germline CDR1 is SNHLY and CDR2 FYNNEI. CDR3 size: 19 residues. This CDR3 reads CASSGPRGQNRAGANVLTF. The CDR3 bases are TGTGCCAGCAGTGGGCCTAGAGGACAGAACAGGGCTGGGGCCAACGTCCTGACTTTC.

V and J are TRBV7-9 and TRBJ1-1, with D perhaps TRBD1 (5 bases). V lost 3 bases to trimming and J lost 7 bases, with 12 bases between them. Germline V gene lookup returns CDR1 SEHNR and CDR2 FQNEAQ (reference sequence). The CDR3 is 13 amino acids. CDR3 amino acids: CASSLARTHEAFF. CDR3 nucleotides: TGTGCCAGCAGCTTGGCCCGGACACATGAAGCTTTCTTT. Together with reference TRBV7-9 and TRBJ1-1, the CDR3 gives the full variable domain: DTGVSQNPRHKITKRGQNVTFRCDPISEHNRLYWYRQTLGQGPEFLTYFQNEAQLEKSRLLSDRFSAERPKGSFSTLEIQRTEQGDSAMYLCASSLARTHEAFFGQGTRLTVV.